These 14 T cell receptor beta chains share one sample of origin, sequenced in a study of CD8 T cells in Susac syndrome (dated by TCRdb to between 2017 and 2020). The library was generated by the immunoSEQ multiplex PCR assay. RNA was extracted using the RNeasy kit, and roughly 0.5 to 1 ug of the RNA was reverse transcribed with random hexamers. TCRdb applied fastp at Q25 and MiXCR to the public reads, then kept only in-frame beta chains. Under each unique CDR3 protein, matching rows form one entry showing the most common genes and DNA. The sample has about 290,000 distinct CDR3 sequences on record, 89% of them singletons. Around 0.2% of the sample is taken by the ten largest. The source material was CD8+ T cells from PBMCs. Receptors were obtained from a human donor with multiple sclerosis.

CDR3 sequence: CSVEFRDRGYEQYF. In DNA form, the CDR3 reads TGCAGCGTTGAATTCCGGGACAGGGGATACGAGCAGTACTTC. The V gene is TRBV29-1, the J gene TRBJ2-7, with 10 bases aligning to TRBD1. Germline CDR1 is SQVTM and CDR2 is ANQGSEA. The V and J ends lost 2 bases and 4 bases, in that order; junction bases with no gene match: 5. CDR3 size: 14 residues.

There are many counts of this clonotype. V and J are TRBV6-2 or TRBV6-3 and TRBJ2-7; D gene unclear. The CDR3 totals 13 residues. V lost 0 bases to trimming and J lost 1 base, with 4 bases between them. Germline V gives CDR1 MNHEY, CDR2 SVGEGT. The CDR3 sequence is CASSYSGSYEQYF. The CDR3 DNA reads TGTGCCAGCAGTTACTCGGGGTCCTACGAGCAGTACTTC.

This clonotype has only a few counts. The CDR3 region is CASSLVNSYNEQFF. The CDR3 DNA follows: TGTGCCAGCAGTTTAGTCAACTCCTACAATGAGCAGTTCTTC. The V gene is TRBV27, the J gene TRBJ2-1, with D uncertain. The CDR3 spans 14 residues. The germline gives CDR1 MNHEY, CDR2 SMNVEV (reference sequence). The ends were cut back, 2 bases at V and 0 bases at J, with 5 bases in the middle.

This sequence joins TRBV6-2 or TRBV6-3 and TRBJ2-3; perhaps TRBD2 as D (5 bases). Germline CDR1 and CDR2: MNHEY and SVGEGT. This CDR3 region has 14 residues. V lost 0 bases, J lost 6 bases, and 10 bases lay in between. CDR3 DNA: TGTGCCAGCAGTTACTCCCCGCGGGCTGATACGCAGTATTTT. It is translated as CASSYSPRADTQYF.

The rearrangement joins TRBV12-5 to TRBJ2-1; D unclear. Germline values: CDR1 LGHNT, CDR2 FRNRAP. The V end was cut by 3 bases, the J end by 6 bases, with 3 bases between. The CDR3 covers 11 residues. For the CDR3, the DNA is TGTGCTAGTGGTTTTGGCAATGAGCAGTTCTTC. This sequence encodes CASGFGNEQFF. The full variable domain, its missing parts supplied by reference TRBV12-5 and TRBJ2-1, is DARVTQTPRHKVTEMGQEVTMRCQPILGHNTVFWYRQTMMQGLELLAYFRNRAPLDDSGMPKDRFSAEMPDATLATLKIQPSEPRDSAVYFCASGFGNEQFFGPGTRLTVL.

The rearrangement links TRBV7-2 to TRBJ1-1; TRBD1 aligns across 9 bases. Germline values: CDR1 SGHTA, CDR2 FQGNSA. Germline trimming cut 3 bases from V and 5 bases from J; bases unmatched to any gene: 13. CDR3 length: 17 amino acids. CDR3 sequence (DNA): TGTGCCAGCAGCTTTGGGACAGGGCGTGGAGAGGGAACTGAAGCTTTCTTT. This codes for CASSFGTGRGEGTEAFF.

CDR3 DNA: TGCGCCAGCAGCTTGGCCCCATCGGGGACTAGCGGGAGTTACGAGCAGTACTTC. It codes for CASSLAPSGTSGSYEQYF. The rearrangement uses TRBV5-1 and TRBJ2-7; TRBD2 matches at 14 bases. The CDR3 sequence is 18 residues long. V trimming: 0 bases; J trimming: 4 bases; junction bases outside the gene matches: 9. Germline CDR1 reads SGHRS; CDR2 reads YFSETQ.

The J gene is TRBJ2-5, the V gene TRBV7-8, with a weak D call TRBD2 (6 bases). Germline V gene data show CDR1 as SGHVS and CDR2 as FQNEAQ. This CDR3 is 13 amino acids long. Trimming stripped 6 bases from V and 4 bases from J, with 12 bases between. This CDR3 reads CASRTRASETQYF. In nucleotides, the CDR3 is TGTGCCAGCAGGACTAGGGCGTCAGAGACCCAGTACTTC.

The rearrangement uses TRBV6-5 and TRBJ1-3; 7 nucleotides match TRBD1. Trimming at V came to 6 bases and at J to 0 bases, leaving 5 bases not matched to a gene. CDR1 is MNHEY and CDR2 is SVGAGI in the germline V gene. The CDR3 is 15 amino acids. The CDR3 is CASSRGTVSGNTIYF. The CDR3 bases are TGTGCCAGCAGCCGAGGGACAGTCTCTGGAAACACCATATATTTT.

The chain links TRBV6-6 to TRBJ2-1; the D is unclear. The germline V and J ends were trimmed by 1 base and 0 bases, with 10 bases remaining between them. CDR1 MNHNY and CDR2 SVGAGI come from the germline V gene (reference sequence). The CDR3 spans 16 residues. CDR3 loop: CASSYLGSSSYNEQFF. The CDR3 DNA reads as TGTGCCAGCAGTTACTTAGGCTCCAGCTCCTACAATGAGCAGTTCTTC.

The V call is TRBV15, the J call TRBJ2-3; the D is unclear. The V gene's germline CDR1 is LNHNV and CDR2 YYDKDF (reference sequence). The CDR3 totals 14 residues. V was trimmed by 5 bases and J by 2 bases, leaving 11 bases between them. In nucleotides, the CDR3 is TGTGCCACCAGCCGGATATCCCACACAGATACGCAGTATTTT. Amino acid sequence: CATSRISHTDTQYF.

The sample holds one count of this clonotype. The gene calls are TRBV5-1 and TRBJ2-7; 7 positions match TRBD1. After removal of 4 bases from V and 3 bases from J, the junction contained 13 bases not matched to a gene. This CDR3 is built from 16 residues. Germline V gene data show CDR1 as SGHRS and CDR2 as YFSETQ. Written as DNA, the CDR3 is TGCGCCAGCAGCGTTGGAATGGGGACAGAGGGCTACGAGCAGTACTTC. This codes for CASSVGMGTEGYEQYF.

As to this clonotype: One end of the junction varies from germline; a read error may be responsible. The rearrangement uses TRBV27 and TRBJ2-3, with D maybe TRBD2 (6 bases). Germline CDR1 is MNHEY and CDR2 is SMNVEV (reference sequence). The CDR3 covers 17 residues. CDR3: CASRLGDFGTSTDTQYF. The CDR3 DNA follows: TGTGCCAGCCGTTTGGGGGATTTCGGGACTAGCACAGATACGCAGTATTTT.

The chain is built from TRBV19 and TRBJ2-1; 10 bases line up with TRBD2. CDR3 length equals 15 residues. J gave up 3 bases and V 10 bases, and 9 bases lay outside the gene matches. Germline V gene data show CDR1 as LNHDA and CDR2 as SQIVND (reference sequence). Written as DNA, the CDR3 is TGTGCCACCGTGAAGGAGCGGGGGGGCTACAATGAGCAGTTCTTC. As protein: CATVKERGGYNEQFF.